The 16 T cell receptor beta chains reported below all come from one sample, sequenced in a study of blood T cells in healthy people across ages. A second 7 to 11 cycle PCR used barcoded and J-beta primers. TCRdb passed the 5' RACE reads through MiXCR, listing each CDR3 protein once. The sample holds fewer than 750,000 distinct CDR3 sequences, approximately 52% seen once. The material sequenced was blood. The receptor set was obtained from a woman older than 75 in good health.

With regard to this clonotype: This sequence may be a read error, since a much larger clone differs from it by one base. The gene calls are TRBV5-1 and TRBJ1-6; D unresolved. The ends were cut back, 0 bases at V and 7 bases at J, with 8 bases in the middle. The length of the CDR3 is 14 residues. Germline CDR1 SGHRS, CDR2 YFSETQ. For the CDR3, the DNA is TGCGCCAGCAGCTTGGAAGGCAAAAATTCACCCCTCCACTTT. Its translation: CASSLEGKNSPLHF.

This clonotype was seen repeatedly, ten times or more. CDR3 residues: CASSQVGTGRGYGYTF. CDR3 DNA: TGTGCCAGCAGCCAAGTGGGGACAGGGAGAGGCTATGGCTACACCTTC. V gene TRBV3-1 combines with J gene TRBJ1-2; 9 bases map to TRBD1. The CDR3 length is 16 residues. The germline V gene encodes CDR1 LGHDT and CDR2 YNNKEL (reference sequence). J was trimmed by 4 bases and V by 1 base; bases with no gene match: 7. The full variable domain, its missing parts supplied by reference TRBV3-1 and TRBJ1-2, is DTAVSQTPKYLVTQMGNDKSIKCEQNLGHDTMYWYKQDSKKFLKIMFSYNNKELIINETVPNRFSPKSPDKAHLNLHINSLELGDSAVYFCASSQVGTGRGYGYTFGSGTRLTVV.

CDR3 sequence: CASSLAGANYEQYF. CDR3 nucleotides: TGTGCCAGCAGTTTAGCGGGGGCGAATTACGAGCAGTACTTC. The chain carries TRBV6-5 and TRBJ2-7; 9 nucleotides agree with TRBD2. This CDR3 has 14 residues. From germline, CDR1 is MNHEY and CDR2 SVGAGI. Trimming cost V 4 bases and J 4 bases; bases outside gene matches: 5.

This clonotype was observed many times. CDR3 sequence: CASSFYEGSKNIQYF. The CDR3 bases are TGCGCCAGCAGCTTCTATGAGGGCTCCAAAAACATTCAGTACTTC. J is TRBJ2-4 and V is TRBV5-1; tentatively, D is TRBD2 (5 bases). With 2 bases removed from V and 2 bases from J, the gap between germline ends came to 11 bases. The germline V gene encodes CDR1 SGHRS and CDR2 YFSETQ. The CDR3 loop spans 15 amino acids. The whole variable domain, remainder taken from reference TRBV5-1 and TRBJ2-4, is KAGVTQTPRYLIKTRGQQVTLSCSPISGHRSVSWYQQTPGQGLQFLFEYFSETQRNKGNFPGRFSGRQFSNSRSEMNVSTLELGDSALYLCASSFYEGSKNIQYFGAGTRLSVL.

In this sample, this clonotype turned up many times. It may be a read error: a sequence one base away is much more abundant. V is TRBV6-5 and J is TRBJ2-5; D ambiguous. The CDR3 totals 13 residues. The V gene's germline CDR1 is MNHEY and CDR2 SVGAGI. With 2 bases removed from V and 11 bases from J, the gap between germline ends came to 15 bases. In nucleotides, the CDR3 is TGTGCCAGCAGTTACCCGAATGGGAATGAGCAGTACTTC. Its protein is CASSYPNGNEQYF.

This clonotype was seen many times. The chain employs TRBV20-1 and TRBJ2-3, with 15 bases fitting TRBD2. The CDR3 is 19 residues long. Trimming removed 5 bases from V and 0 bases from J; junction bases left unmatched: 12. Germline V lookup: CDR1 DFQATT, CDR2 SNEGSKA (reference sequence). DNA for the CDR3: TGCAGTGCTCTAGTGGGGACTAGCGGGAGGCCGGAGAGCACAGATACGCAGTATTTT. Translation: CSALVGTSGRPESTDTQYF.

The J gene is TRBJ2-2, the V gene TRBV12-3 or TRBV12-4; D perhaps matches TRBD1 (6 bases). This CDR3 has 13 residues. V gave up 3 bases and J gave up 7 bases, with 9 bases separating them. The DNA for the CDR3 is TGTGCCAGCAGTTTTCAGGGGTTCGGGGAGCTGTTTTTT. Its protein is CASSFQGFGELFF.

The chain links TRBV28 to TRBJ2-3; 9 bases agree with TRBD1. This CDR3 is built from 14 residues. The V gene's germline CDR1 is MDHEN and CDR2 SYDVKM. V was clipped by 2 bases and J by 6 bases; unmatched bases: 3. As DNA, the CDR3 is TGTGCCAGCAGTTTAGGGACAGGGTCCGATACGCAGTATTTT. Protein sequence: CASSLGTGSDTQYF.

This chain joins TRBV4-3 and TRBJ2-3; D is possibly TRBD1 (6 bases). Germline CDR1 and CDR2: LGHNA and YSLEER. The CDR3 contains 15 residues. Trimming took off 1 base at V and 2 bases at J, with 10 bases between the two ends. For the CDR3, the DNA is TGCGCCAGCAGCCAAGCTGGGGACAACACAGATACGCAGTATTTT. Amino acid sequence: CASSQAGDNTDTQYF.

The gene calls are TRBV29-1 and TRBJ2-2; TRBD2 is a possible D gene (5 bases). Germline V lookup: CDR1 SQVTM, CDR2 ANQGSEA. V was pared by 5 bases and J by 1 base, with 14 bases between. The CDR3 totals 15 residues. This chain's CDR3 is CSVPLGELNTGELFF. The CDR3 region has the DNA TGCAGCGTTCCACTCGGGGAATTGAACACCGGGGAGCTGTTTTTT.

This clonotype was counted ten times or more. The gene calls are TRBV25-1 and TRBJ2-5; 9 bases are a match to TRBD2. Germline lookup yields CDR1 MGHDK and CDR2 SYGVNS. Trimming took 5 bases from V and 0 from J; bases not matched to a gene: 7. The CDR3 has 16 residues. CDR3 coding DNA: TGTGCCAGCAGTTCCACGACTAGCGGTAACCAAGAGACCCAGTACTTC. Protein: CASSSTTSGNQETQYF.

The count of this clonotype is one. Written as DNA, the CDR3 is TGTGCCAGCAGACAGGGGGCGCTGGGCTACACCTTC. Translation gives CASRQGALGYTF. J is TRBJ1-2 and V is TRBV6-1; 9 bases align to TRBD1. J lost 8 bases, V lost 6 bases, and 4 bases had no gene match. Germline V CDR1 and CDR2: MNHNS, SASEGT. This CDR3 spans 12 amino acids.

This chain uses TRBV24-1 with TRBJ2-1, with TRBD1 matching 9 bases. Germline V lookup: CDR1 KGHDR, CDR2 SFDVKD. CDR3 length: 15 residues. V was clipped by 4 bases and J by 7 bases; unmatched bases: 7. The chain's CDR3 is CATSEHRGQRNEQFF. CDR3 bases: TGTGCCACCAGTGAGCACAGGGGGCAAAGGAATGAGCAGTTCTTC.

Turning to this clonotype: A much larger clonotype is one base distant, so this may be a read error. The rearrangement uses TRBV5-1 and TRBJ2-5; unclear D gene. Germline-derived CDR1 and CDR2 are SGHRS and YFSETQ. This CDR3 has 15 amino acids. CDR3 nucleotide sequence: TGCGCCAGCAGCTTGGAAGGGCTCCCCTTGGTCGAGCAGTGCTTC. This translates into CASSLEGLPLVEQCF.

J is TRBJ2-3 and V is TRBV3-1, with a tentative D call TRBD1 (6 bases). Trimming removed 4 bases at V and 5 bases at J, with 10 bases between. The CDR3 runs 13 residues. Germline V lookup: CDR1 LGHDT, CDR2 YNNKEL (reference sequence). The CDR3 region is CASSPLGGDTQYF. The CDR3 coding sequence is TGTGCCAGCAGCCCTCTAGGGGGAGATACGCAGTATTTT.

The chain recombines TRBV2 with TRBJ1-4; D is undetermined. V lost 6 bases, J lost 5 bases, and 1 base lay in between. Germline V CDR1 and CDR2: SNHLY, FYNNEI. The CDR3 is 10 amino acids. The chain's CDR3 is CASRNEKLFF. DNA of the CDR3: TGTGCCAGCAGAAATGAAAAACTGTTTTTT.